The next 25 T cell receptor beta chains were all read from a single sample in a study of OX40 agonist ivuxolimab in advanced cancers. Clones were read by immunoSEQ multiplex PCR, and TCRdb kept only the in-frame ones, dropping some. This sample has approximately 76,000 clones, with roughly 85% found just once. The starting material was CD4+ or CD8+ T cells sorted from blood, obtained in a trial of the OX40 agonist ivuxolimab. Receptors originate from an adult with an advanced solid tumor such as melanoma, head and neck, liver or kidney cancer.

The chain joins TRBV4-3 to TRBJ2-3; D remains unclear. Germline-derived CDR1 and CDR2 are LGHNA and YSLEER. The CDR3 is made up of 14 amino acids. The V and J ends lost 0 bases and 2 bases respectively, with 6 bases between them. CDR3 in DNA: TGCGCCAGCAGCCAAGAAACCGCCACAGATACGCAGTATTTT. It yields the protein CASSQETATDTQYF.

V is TRBV6-1 and J is TRBJ1-5; 8 positions match TRBD1. The CDR3 has 13 amino acids. Germline-derived CDR1 and CDR2 are MNHNS and SASEGT. With 8 bases clipped from V and 7 bases from J, the junction kept 7 bases outside the gene matches. The CDR3 nucleotides are TGTGCCAGCCAGGGGGCTTTGTGGCAGCCCCAGCATTTT. Translated, it gives CASQGALWQPQHF.

The J gene is TRBJ2-7, the V gene TRBV10-1, with D perhaps TRBD1 (6 bases). V lost 2 bases and J 2 bases, leaving 19 bases between the germline ends. The CDR3 is 17 residues long. Germline CDR1 is WNHNN and CDR2 is SYGVQD (reference sequence). The CDR3 sequence is CASSEQLGGDPTYEQYF. The CDR3 DNA is TGCGCCAGCAGTGAGCAGTTAGGGGGAGACCCAACCTACGAGCAGTACTTC.

J is TRBJ2-3 and V is TRBV7-2; TRBD2 might be the D (7 bases). The germline CDR1 and CDR2 sequences are SGHTA and FQGNSA. V shed 3 bases and J shed 3 bases, with 16 bases lying between them. The CDR3 consists of 16 residues. The CDR3 DNA follows: TGTGCCAGCAGCTTCAGGTGGGGGGGCAGTACAGATACGCAGTATTTT. As protein: CASSFRWGGSTDTQYF.

The chain couples TRBV29-1 to TRBJ2-7; D unclear. The CDR3 is made up of 11 amino acids. Looked up from germline, CDR1 is SQVTM and CDR2 is ANQGSEA. Trimming stripped 3 bases from V and 5 bases from J, with 8 bases between. The CDR3 nucleotides are TGCAGCGTTGATGGGCAGAACGAGCAGTACTTC. This translates into CSVDGQNEQYF.

This chain uses TRBV19 with TRBJ2-7; 7 nucleotides line up with TRBD1. J was trimmed by 0 bases and V by 6 bases; bases with no gene match: 8. This CDR3 region has 15 residues. Germline CDR1 LNHDA, CDR2 SQIVND (reference sequence). The CDR3 region has the DNA TGTGCCAGTAGGATCCGGGACAGTCACTCCTACGAGCAGTACTTC. Protein product: CASRIRDSHSYEQYF.

The rearrangement links TRBV5-1 to TRBJ2-1; no clear D gene. There are 15 residues in the CDR3. Trimming removed 2 bases at V and 6 bases at J, with 15 bases between. CDR1 and CDR2 (germline): SGHRS, YFSETQ. CDR3 DNA sequence: TGCGCCAGCAGCTTTCTTATCGCAGACCCCAATGAGCAGTTCTTC. It encodes CASSFLIADPNEQFF.

V and J are TRBV2 and TRBJ2-7, with 9 positions matching TRBD1. Germline V gene sequence: CDR1 SNHLY, CDR2 FYNNEI. The CDR3 is 14 residues long. V gave up 6 bases and J gave up 3 bases; unmatched junction bases: 6. CDR3 bases: TGTGCCAGCAGGCGGGACAGGGAGGGCTACGAGCAGTACTTC. It specifies CASRRDREGYEQYF.

The V call is TRBV6-1, the J call TRBJ1-2, with TRBD1 as a possible D gene (6 bases). The V gene's germline CDR1 is MNHNS and CDR2 SASEGT. The CDR3 totals 19 residues. Trimming removed 2 bases at V and 4 bases at J, with 26 bases between. CDR3 loop: CASSESAYSPGGAGYGYTF. The CDR3 nucleotides are TGTGCCAGCAGTGAATCGGCGTACAGCCCGGGGGGGGCGGGCTATGGCTACACCTTC.

The chain carries TRBV4-3 and TRBJ2-1; D gene uncertain. V shed 4 bases and J shed 0 bases, with 10 bases lying between them. Germline lookup yields CDR1 LGHNA and CDR2 YSLEER. This CDR3 has 15 residues. The CDR3 protein is CASSLTASSYNEQFF. CDR3 nucleotide sequence: TGCGCCAGCAGCCTAACAGCGAGCTCCTACAATGAGCAGTTCTTC.

CDR3 bases: TGTGCCAGCAGTACCGGGACTATAAGCACAGATACGCAGTATTTT. Translating it yields CASSTGTISTDTQYF. This chain connects TRBV5-4 to TRBJ2-3; 7 bases fit TRBD2. The CDR3 has 15 residues. The V segment lost 5 bases and the J segment 0 bases; nucleotides outside the gene matches: 6. CDR1 is SGHNT and CDR2 is YYREEE in the germline V gene (reference sequence).

The rearrangement uses TRBV10-2 and TRBJ1-1; TRBD1 matches 7 bases. Germline CDR1 WSHSY, CDR2 SAAADI. The CDR3 is made up of 13 amino acids. V lost 6 bases, J lost 11 bases, and 12 bases stayed unmatched. The CDR3 protein is CASREDREYDAFF. The CDR3 DNA is TGCGCCAGCAGGGAAGACAGGGAGTATGACGCTTTCTTT.

The CDR3 DNA reads as TGTGCCAGCAGCTTAGACGCCAATCAGCCCCAGCATTTT. Its protein is CASSLDANQPQHF. The V call is TRBV7-3, the J call TRBJ1-5; D unclear. Germline-derived CDR1 and CDR2 are SGHTA and FQGTGA. Trimming removed 2 bases at V and 3 bases at J, with 5 bases between. The CDR3 sequence is 13 residues long.

This clone has just a few counts. This chain joins TRBV6-5 and TRBJ1-6; 7 bases are a match to TRBD1. This CDR3 has 16 residues. Per germline, CDR1 MNHEY and CDR2 SVGAGI. V lost 0 bases to trimming and J lost 8 bases; unmatched junction nucleotides: 7. CDR3 sequence: CASSYSPYRGDSPLHF. DNA of the CDR3: TGTGCCAGCAGTTACTCGCCCTACAGGGGTGATTCACCCCTCCACTTT.

This chain links TRBV7-8 with TRBJ2-1; 9 bases agree with TRBD2. V gave up 5 bases and J gave up 4 bases; unmatched junction bases: 6. CDR3 length: 15 amino acids. Germline V gene sequence: CDR1 SGHVS, CDR2 FQNEAQ. This CDR3 is CASSRSSGGYNEQFF. CDR3 in DNA: TGTGCCAGCAGCCGAAGTAGCGGGGGATACAATGAGCAGTTCTTC.

This sequence joins TRBV7-2 and TRBJ1-4, with TRBD1 matching 9 bases. CDR3 size: 16 residues. The germline CDR1 and CDR2 sequences are SGHTA and FQGNSA. The ends lost 5 bases at V and 4 bases at J; junction bases unmatched: 8. The CDR3: CASSPNTGGFNEKLFF. CDR3 DNA: TGTGCCAGCAGCCCCAATACAGGGGGCTTTAATGAAAAACTGTTTTTT.

The rearrangement uses TRBV9 and TRBJ2-7, with 11 bases that match TRBD1. Losses at the gene ends were 3 bases for V and 3 bases for J; bases not matched to a gene: 14. Germline-derived CDR1 and CDR2 are SGDLS and YYNGEE. The CDR3 totals 18 residues. DNA of the CDR3: TGTGCCAGCAGCGCAGGGATCCTAGCCGGGACAGGGGGCTACGAGCAGTACTTC. This codes for CASSAGILAGTGGYEQYF.

The rearrangement links TRBV10-3 to TRBJ2-5; D perhaps matches TRBD2 (5 bases). Germline CDR1 is ENHRY and CDR2 is SYGVKD. V was pared by 4 bases and J by 4 bases, with 7 bases between. CDR3 length equals 12 residues. This CDR3 is CAISAEGETQYF. The CDR3 nucleotides are TGTGCCATCAGTGCAGAGGGAGAGACCCAGTACTTC.

For the CDR3, the DNA is TGTGCCTGGACGCGCGGGGGCCAAGAGACCCAGTACTTC. It translates to CAWTRGGQETQYF. The chain employs TRBV30 and TRBJ2-5, with TRBD2 matching over 7 bases. Germline-derived CDR1 and CDR2 are GTSNPN and SVGIG (reference sequence). V shed 4 bases, J shed 1 base, and the junction held 3 bases outside the gene matches. CDR3 length: 13 residues.

The J gene is TRBJ2-2, the V gene TRBV5-1, with 7 bases matching TRBD1. The CDR3 length is 14 residues. Germline CDR1 is SGHRS and CDR2 is YFSETQ. The trim removed 6 bases at V and 2 bases at J, leaving 4 bases unmatched. Here the CDR3 reads CASKGQTNTGELFF. The CDR3, as DNA: TGCGCCAGCAAGGGACAGACAAACACCGGGGAGCTGTTTTTT.

The chain couples TRBV6-4 to TRBJ2-6; D ambiguous. CDR1 is MRHNA, CDR2 SNTAGT, per germline. The V end lost 8 bases, the J end lost 1 base, and 9 bases lay between the germline ends. The CDR3 length is 14 residues. Here the CDR3 reads CASRTDSGANVLTF. The DNA for the CDR3 is TGTGCCAGCCGGACCGATTCTGGGGCCAACGTCCTGACTTTC.

The rearrangement links TRBV7-8 to TRBJ2-5; 8 nucleotides align to TRBD1. After removal of 5 bases from V and 1 base from J, the junction contained 6 bases not matched to a gene. CDR1 is SGHVS, CDR2 FQNEAQ, per germline. CDR3 length: 15 amino acids. In DNA, the CDR3 is TGTGCCAGCAGCAAGCGACAGGGGCGCCAAGAGACCCAGTACTTC. This gives the protein CASSKRQGRQETQYF.

The V and J genes are TRBV10-3 and TRBJ1-3, with D possibly matching TRBD1 (5 bases). V was clipped by 0 bases and J by 3 bases, with 12 bases between them. The germline V gene has CDR1 ENHRY and CDR2 SYGVKD. The CDR3 is 16 residues long. The CDR3 bases are TGTGCCATCAGTGAGTCGCCAGGGCAGGGTGGAAACACCATATATTTT. It yields the protein CAISESPGQGGNTIYF.

The table lists this clone with a count of one. The V and J genes are TRBV6-5 and TRBJ1-1; no clear D gene. CDR3 length: 15 residues. Germline CDR1 reads MNHEY; CDR2 reads SVGAGI. The V end was cut by 4 bases, the J end by 0 bases, with 12 bases between. DNA of the CDR3: TGTGCCAGCAGTTCCCCGGGAGGGCTGAACACTGAAGCTTTCTTT. Translating gives CASSSPGGLNTEAFF.

The chain links TRBV6-5 to TRBJ1-1; D gene unclear. Trimming removed 4 bases at V and 4 bases at J, with 13 bases between. This CDR3 is built from 14 residues. From germline, CDR1 is MNHEY and CDR2 SVGAGI. CDR3 coding DNA: TGTGCCAGCAGTTTACTCGACACGGGCACTGAAGCTTTCTTT. Its translation: CASSLLDTGTEAFF.